This T cell receptor (beta chain) is from a study of tumor-infiltrating lymphocytes in primary liver carcinoma. Germline-derived CDR1 and CDR2 are SGHTA and FQGTGA. The CDR3 is 15 residues long. The germline V and J ends were trimmed by 2 bases and 4 bases, with 14 bases remaining between them. Co-extracting RNA and DNA was done with 20-30 mg of unsorted bulk tissue as input. Starting material of about 480 ng total RNA yielded TCR beta cDNA via a constant-region primer. Three nested multiplex PCR rounds, a slightly modified ARM-PCR method, built the TCR beta libraries. TRBV1-TRBV30 forward primers paired with a C-beta reverse primer drove the first two PCR rounds, about 10 cycles each. TCRdb reprocessed the multiplex PCR reads with MiXCR, giving one entry per CDR3 protein. The sample lists roughly 78,000 distinct CDR3 sequences; over 70% were seen once.

The chain combines TRBV7-3 with TRBJ1-1; D not certain. The receptor was isolated from a woman in her fifties or sixties with primary liver carcinoma and hepatitis B virus infection. The sample taken for sequencing was liver tumor tissue from sampling region 4. The subset: tumor region T4, right-lateral pole. In DNA, the CDR3 is TGTGCCAGCAGCTTATTGTCAGTGATGAGCACTGAAGCTTTCTTT. Its protein is CASSLLSVMSTEAFF.